This T cell receptor (beta chain) was recovered during a study of CD8 T cells in ankylosing spondylitis. The V end lost 5 bases, the J end lost 4 bases, and 8 bases lay between the germline ends. There are 13 residues in the CDR3. Per germline, CDR1 MDHEN and CDR2 SYDVKM. This clonotype was observed many times. TCRdb analysed the 5' RACE reads with MiXCR anew, one entry per CDR3 protein. Altogether around 150,000 distinct CDR3 sequences are present, roughly 12% being singletons, with the ten largest covering 25% to 35%. Sequenced input: blood, either unsorted or a sorted T cell fraction (not recorded which). This chain connects TRBV28 to TRBJ2-2; TRBD1 is a possible D gene (5 bases). The TCR originated in a male donor with ankylosing spondylitis or in good health (not recorded which). Written as DNA, the CDR3 is TGTGCCAGCAGTGAGACAGTCACCGGGGAGCTGTTTTTT. This translates into CASSETVTGELFF. The full variable domain, rest sourced from reference TRBV28 and TRBJ2-2, is DVKVTQSSRYLVKRTGEKVFLECVQDMDHENMFWYRQDPGLGLRLIYFSYDVKMKEKGDIPEGYSVSREKKERFSLILESASTNQTSMYLCASSETVTGELFFGEGSRLTVL.